This T cell receptor beta chain is drawn from a study of T cells after yellow fever vaccination. Study-wide results and caveats: Post-booster repertoires contained most primary-vaccination clones again (approximately 95% CD4, less than 90% CD8). Weaker overall was a secondary response that nonetheless peaked faster, on day 5 versus 15.

TCRdb re-called the 5' RACE reads through MiXCR, storing one row per CDR3 protein. In the table there are hundreds of thousands of distinct CDR3 sequences, approximately 15% of which are singletons. The germline V gene encodes CDR1 SQVTM and CDR2 ANQGSEA. The CDR3 has 14 amino acids. V shed 5 bases and J shed 7 bases, with 17 bases lying between them. This clonotype was seen a few times. As yet, its antigen is unknown. V gene TRBV29-1 combines with J gene TRBJ2-2; no clear D. Here the sequenced sample was PBMCs, taken on the day of the yellow fever booster vaccination. The TCR sequence derives from a man aged 30 to 39 who received the YFV17D yellow fever vaccine. CDR3 nucleotides: TGCAGCGTTACCGGGCTCGTAACGGGCGGGGAGCTGTTTTTT. Its translation is CSVTGLVTGGELFF.